This T cell receptor (beta chain) was captured in a study of Ad26.COV2.S vaccination and SARS-CoV-2 variants. Remarks on this clone: No antigen is known for it.

The data were produced by immunoSEQ multiplex PCR, yet TCRdb's version contains in-frame clones alone and is incomplete. The data show around 350,000 clones, roughly 94% seen once. This CDR3 comprises 14 residues. Germline-derived CDR1 and CDR2 are SGHDN and FVKESK. V shed 3 bases and J shed 3 bases, with 12 bases lying between them. Regarding the study as a whole: Vaccinees displayed broader spike-specific TCR repertoires than placebo recipients.

This TCR derives from a human donor who had recovered from COVID-19. The material was peripheral blood, obtained after recovery from COVID-19. This chain connects TRBV14 to TRBJ2-7; D may match TRBD1 or TRBD2 (6 bases each). CDR3 sequence reads: CASSQGGHSYEQYF. The DNA of the CDR3 is TGTGCCAGCAGCCAGGGGGGCCACAGCTACGAGCAGTACTTC.